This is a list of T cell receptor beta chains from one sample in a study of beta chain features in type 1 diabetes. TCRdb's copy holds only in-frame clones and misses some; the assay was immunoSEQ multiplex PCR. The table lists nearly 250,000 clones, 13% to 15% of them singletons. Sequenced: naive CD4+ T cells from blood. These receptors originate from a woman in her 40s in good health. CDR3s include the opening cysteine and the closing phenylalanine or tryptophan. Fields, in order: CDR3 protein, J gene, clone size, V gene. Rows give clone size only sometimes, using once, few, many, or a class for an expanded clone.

CDR3aa: CASSVDPSGLGETQYF
j_gene: TRBJ2-5
abundance: few
v_gene: TRBV9

CDR3aa: CASTNVGRAGETQYF
j_gene: TRBJ2-5
abundance: few
v_gene: TRBV21-1

CDR3aa: CASSLAYRADNSPLHF
j_gene: TRBJ1-6
abundance: .
v_gene: TRBV5-1

CDR3aa: CASSLPHSGSSYNSPLHF
j_gene: TRBJ1-6
abundance: few
v_gene: TRBV5-1

CDR3aa: CASRAEPGQGLREQFF
j_gene: TRBJ2-1
abundance: few
v_gene: TRBV27

CDR3aa: CASSQELQFEAFF
j_gene: TRBJ1-1
abundance: few
v_gene: TRBV4-3

CDR3aa: CASSVGGGERHTF
j_gene: TRBJ1-2
abundance: .
v_gene: TRBV19

CDR3aa: CASSERGVSEAFF
j_gene: TRBJ1-1
abundance: few
v_gene: TRBV6-1

CDR3aa: CASSVVAGTEAFF
j_gene: TRBJ1-1
abundance: .
v_gene: TRBV9

CDR3aa: CSVHDRDSTRTAVVF
j_gene: TRBJ2-1
abundance: many
v_gene: TRBV29-1

CDR3aa: CSVEKAGTAVQYF
j_gene: TRBJ2-7
abundance: few
v_gene: TRBV29-1

CDR3aa: CSVWTGGEYGYTF
j_gene: TRBJ1-2
abundance: few
v_gene: TRBV29-1

CDR3aa: CASSLAGGTAYEQYF
j_gene: TRBJ2-7
abundance: .
v_gene: TRBV7-2

CDR3aa: CASSYDRQGTSFF
j_gene: TRBJ1-1
abundance: few
v_gene: TRBV6-6

CDR3aa: CASSRPGLAGGPADEQFF
j_gene: TRBJ2-1
abundance: few
v_gene: TRBV5-6

CDR3aa: CASSPPDWADPQPYEQYF
j_gene: TRBJ2-7
abundance: few
v_gene: TRBV21-1

CDR3aa: CASGRDRDTEAFF
j_gene: TRBJ1-1
abundance: .
v_gene: TRBV19

CDR3aa: CASSLVDFYNEQFF
j_gene: TRBJ2-1
abundance: .
v_gene: TRBV7-8

CDR3aa: CASRFRAGMNTEAFF
j_gene: TRBJ1-1
abundance: few
v_gene: TRBV5-1

CDR3aa: CASNRGPAVPTEAFF
j_gene: TRBJ1-1
abundance: few
v_gene: TRBV5-6

CDR3aa: CASSSSEGSPLHF
j_gene: TRBJ1-6
abundance: many
v_gene: TRBV5-1

CDR3aa: CASSSGGGGYTF
j_gene: TRBJ1-2
abundance: few
v_gene: TRBV11-2

CDR3aa: CASSLNAGDYGYTF
j_gene: TRBJ1-2
abundance: few
v_gene: TRBV5-1

CDR3aa: CASSTQGGVIKNYGYTF
j_gene: TRBJ1-2
abundance: .
v_gene: TRBV7-9

CDR3aa: CASSLTQGASGANVLTF
j_gene: TRBJ2-6
abundance: few
v_gene: TRBV7-9

CDR3aa: CASSHPGQGCSPLHF
j_gene: TRBJ1-6
abundance: many
v_gene: TRBV23-1

CDR3aa: CASSRVGGITDTQYF
j_gene: TRBJ2-3
abundance: few
v_gene: TRBV6-5

CDR3aa: CASSWRTAYYGYTF
j_gene: TRBJ1-2
abundance: few
v_gene: TRBV6-6

CDR3aa: CASSSRRGPGNTIYF
j_gene: TRBJ1-3
abundance: .
v_gene: TRBV7-6

CDR3aa: CASSLRGREGSCEQYF
j_gene: TRBJ2-7
abundance: few
v_gene: TRBV4-3

CDR3aa: CASGWRTPGGDTQYF
j_gene: TRBJ2-3
abundance: few
v_gene: TRBV12-5

CDR3aa: CASRIQGMNTEAFF
j_gene: TRBJ1-1
abundance: many
v_gene: TRBV5-1

CDR3aa: CASSESAGGETQYF
j_gene: TRBJ2-5
abundance: few
v_gene: TRBV25-1

CDR3aa: CASSLSLPGANVLTF
j_gene: TRBJ2-6
abundance: few
v_gene: TRBV28

CDR3aa: CASTHPRGSGELFF
j_gene: TRBJ2-2
abundance: .
v_gene: TRBV7-8

CDR3aa: CAVRENANTGELFF
j_gene: TRBJ2-2
abundance: .
v_gene: TRBV10-3

CDR3aa: CASSIAPQKYGNTIYF
j_gene: TRBJ1-3
abundance: .
v_gene: TRBV19

CDR3aa: CASSLDQGYTEAFF
j_gene: TRBJ1-1
abundance: few
v_gene: TRBV11-2

CDR3aa: CASSEAGNRNEKLFF
j_gene: TRBJ1-4
abundance: few
v_gene: TRBV5-4

CDR3aa: CASSLGGRNSPLHF
j_gene: TRBJ1-6
abundance: few
v_gene: TRBV7-2

CDR3aa: CASFFTGETQYF
j_gene: TRBJ2-5
abundance: .
v_gene: TRBV2

CDR3aa: CASSPYGLDEQFF
j_gene: TRBJ2-1
abundance: .
v_gene: TRBV18

CDR3aa: CASSQDAGGRNEKLFF
j_gene: TRBJ1-4
abundance: .
v_gene: TRBV4-3

CDR3aa: CASSQVTVHEQYF
j_gene: TRBJ2-7
abundance: few
v_gene: TRBV14

CDR3aa: CASSLGSWNTEAFF
j_gene: TRBJ1-1
abundance: .
v_gene: TRBV19

CDR3aa: CAISSGGTNEKLFF
j_gene: TRBJ1-4
abundance: .
v_gene: TRBV10-3

CDR3aa: CASSLGTTRYEQYF
j_gene: TRBJ2-7
abundance: once
v_gene: TRBV5-1

CDR3aa: CASSAAVDSYNEQFF
j_gene: TRBJ2-1
abundance: few
v_gene: TRBV5-1

CDR3aa: CASTVTPRSYNEQFF
j_gene: TRBJ2-1
abundance: few
v_gene: TRBV6-1